Each of the 27 T cell receptor beta chains below was sequenced from the same sample in a study of blood T cell repertoires in COVID-19. The assay was immunoSEQ multiplex PCR, and TCRdb's table has in-frame clones only and misses some. The sample records about 130,000 clones, 60% to 80% being singletons. The specimen sequenced was peripheral blood. These receptors were taken from a man in his sixties who had recovered from COVID-19.

Written as DNA, the CDR3 is TGTGCCAGTAGTATAGGAGCGGGAGACCACTACGAGCAGTACTTC. As protein: CASSIGAGDHYEQYF. This chain links TRBV19 with TRBJ2-7, with TRBD2 matching over 8 bases. V shed 1 base, J shed 3 bases, and the junction held 5 bases outside the gene matches. Germline V CDR1 and CDR2: LNHDA, SQIVND (reference sequence). The CDR3 length is 15 residues.

The V call is TRBV4-1, the J call TRBJ2-2, with D possibly matching TRBD1 (6 bases). Germline values: CDR1 MGHRA, CDR2 YSYEKL. The CDR3 is made up of 16 amino acids. Trimming pared 5 bases from V and 1 base from J, leaving 14 bases between. The CDR3 reads CASSERGTRNTGELFF. For the CDR3, the DNA is TGCGCCAGCAGCGAAAGAGGGACAAGGAACACCGGGGAGCTGTTTTTT.

This chain connects TRBV2 to TRBJ2-5; 11 nucleotides agree with TRBD2. The CDR3 covers 13 residues. Losses at the gene ends were 7 bases for V and 5 bases for J; bases not matched to a gene: 3. CDR1 is SNHLY and CDR2 is FYNNEI in the germline V gene. This chain's CDR3 is CASTSSGRETQYF. The CDR3 DNA reads as TGTGCCAGCACGTCTAGCGGGAGGGAGACCCAGTACTTC.

The gene calls are TRBV3-1 (or the pseudogene TRBV3-2) and TRBJ2-7; 10 nucleotides align to TRBD2. Germline V gene data show CDR1 as LGHDT and CDR2 as YNNKEL (reference sequence). V gave up 4 bases and J gave up 6 bases; unmatched junction bases: 3. The CDR3 extends over 13 amino acids. The chain's CDR3 is CASSLLAGVEQYF. The CDR3 DNA reads as TGTGCCAGCAGCCTTCTAGCGGGAGTCGAGCAGTACTTC.

This clone was seen a single time. This sequence joins TRBV5-1 and TRBJ2-3; 7 bases map to TRBD2. Germline CDR1 reads SGHRS; CDR2 reads YFSETQ. The J segment lost 4 bases and the V segment lost 6 bases, leaving 14 bases of the junction unmatched. There are 16 residues in the CDR3. CDR3 nucleotide sequence: TGCGCCAGCACGCCAGGAGCACTAGCGAACCCAGATACGCAGTATTTT. Translation: CASTPGALANPDTQYF.

The chain is built from TRBV18 and TRBJ1-6; no definite D call. Germline V gene data show CDR1 as KGHSH and CDR2 as LQKENI. There are 17 residues in the CDR3. The ends were cut back, 2 bases at V and 6 bases at J, with 17 bases in the middle. This CDR3 reads CASSPTLGSPGNSPLHF. The CDR3 region has the DNA TGTGCCAGCTCACCAACCCTAGGGAGTCCGGGTAATTCACCCCTCCACTTT. Combining the CDR3 with reference TRBV18 and TRBJ1-6 gives the whole variable domain NAGVMQNPRHLVRRRGQEARLRCSPMKGHSHVYWYRQLPEEGLKFMVYLQKENIIDESGMPKERFSAEFPKEGPSILRIQQVVRGDSAAYFCASSPTLGSPGNSPLHFGNGTRLTVT.

CDR3 DNA: TGTGCCAGCAGCCCCCTTGACAGTCCTGAGCAGTTCTTC. Encoded protein: CASSPLDSPEQFF. The chain couples TRBV4-2 to TRBJ2-1; D perhaps matches TRBD1 (5 bases). The germline V and J ends were trimmed by 4 bases and 9 bases, with 13 bases remaining between them. Germline values: CDR1 LGHNA, CDR2 YNFKEQ. The CDR3 runs 13 residues.

The CDR3 here is CASSQTSYEQYF. CDR3 coding DNA: TGTGCCAGCAGCCAAACTTCATACGAGCAGTACTTC. The chain combines TRBV14 with TRBJ2-7; D is unresolved. Germline CDR1 and CDR2: SGHDN and FVKESK. V was pared by 2 bases and J by 4 bases, with 6 bases between. CDR3 length equals 12 residues.

This clone has just one count. The chain carries TRBV19 and TRBJ2-7; no definite D call. Trimming stripped 2 bases from V and 12 bases from J, with 17 bases between. From germline, CDR1 is LNHDA and CDR2 SQIVND (reference sequence). This CDR3 comprises 13 residues. The CDR3 region is CASSITAAPVLYF. The CDR3 DNA is TGTGCCAGTAGTATAACGGCAGCGCCGGTGTTGTACTTC.

This clone was detected a few times. The chain couples TRBV6-5 to TRBJ2-1, with TRBD1 matching 8 bases. The J segment lost 5 bases and the V segment lost 6 bases, leaving 9 bases of the junction unmatched. The CDR3 runs to 15 residues. Per the germline V gene, CDR1 is MNHEY and CDR2 is SVGAGI. The CDR3 DNA reads TGTGCCAGCAGAACCCCGGGACAGGACAACAATGAGCAGTTCTTC. Translation: CASRTPGQDNNEQFF.

This rearrangement joins TRBV6-4 to TRBJ1-1, with 7 bases aligning to TRBD1. The V segment lost 2 bases and the J segment 1 base; nucleotides outside the gene matches: 19. This CDR3 comprises 20 residues. Germline CDR1 is MRHNA and CDR2 is SNTAGT. CDR3 protein: CASSDPPRRSGGLRNTEAFF. The CDR3 DNA sequence: TGTGCCAGCAGTGACCCGCCCCGTCGATCAGGGGGACTGAGGAACACTGAAGCTTTCTTT.

CDR3 nucleotides: TGTGCCAGCAGTGGCTGGCCCAGGACACTCGGGGATACGCAGTATTTT. This sequence encodes CASSGWPRTLGDTQYF. This chain connects TRBV28 to TRBJ2-3; weak D call: TRBD1 (5 bases). The CDR3 length is 16 residues. Germline assignment: CDR1 MDHEN and CDR2 SYDVKM. Trimming pared 5 bases from V and 6 bases from J, leaving 21 bases between.

The chain couples TRBV4-1 to TRBJ2-1, with 8 bases lining up with TRBD2. Germline V gene data show CDR1 as MGHRA and CDR2 as YSYEKL. The ends lost 4 bases at V and 6 bases at J; junction bases unmatched: 11. CDR3 length: 16 amino acids. The CDR3 protein is CASSLAGTRALNEQFF. The CDR3, as DNA: TGCGCCAGCAGCCTAGCCGGGACTAGAGCTCTCAATGAGCAGTTCTTC.

This chain connects TRBV6-2 or TRBV6-3 to TRBJ2-2, with a weak D call TRBD2 (6 bases). Between the trimmed V and J ends, which lost 4 bases and 6 bases, there was a span of 15 bases. The CDR3 loop spans 15 amino acids. CDR1 and CDR2 from the germline V gene are MNHEY and SVGEGT. CDR3 nucleotides: TGTGCCAGCAGTTTGGCGGGGCGTAACGCCGGGGAGCTGTTTTTT. Its translation: CASSLAGRNAGELFF.

The genes are TRBV28 and TRBJ2-5, with 9 bases that match TRBD2. The CDR3 is 15 amino acids. The germline V gene encodes CDR1 MDHEN and CDR2 SYDVKM. Unmatched junction bases numbered 8, after V lost 8 bases and J lost 1 base. Written as DNA, the CDR3 is TGTGCCAGCCTAAGGACTAGCGATTTCCAAGAGACCCAGTACTTC. The encoded protein is CASLRTSDFQETQYF.

The chain links TRBV5-6 to TRBJ2-7; D may be TRBD2 (5 bases). Between the trimmed V and J ends, which lost 3 bases and 2 bases, there was a span of 15 bases. The CDR3 has 15 residues. Per the germline V gene, CDR1 is SGHDT and CDR2 is YYEEEE. CDR3 DNA: TGTGCCAGCAGCTCCACTAGGGCCGCCACCTACGAGCAGTACTTC. Translated: CASSSTRAATYEQYF.

CDR3 in DNA: TGTGCCAGCAGCTCCCGGGGGGGCCCCTACAATGAGCAGTTCTTC. Protein product: CASSSRGGPYNEQFF. The gene calls are TRBV11-1 and TRBJ2-1, with 8 bases fitting TRBD2. The CDR3 spans 15 residues. Germline CDR1 is SGHAT and CDR2 is FQDESV (reference sequence). After removal of 4 bases from V and 2 bases from J, the junction contained 4 bases not matched to a gene.

The chain carries TRBV6-5 and TRBJ1-1; D gene ambiguous. Trimming pared 0 bases from V and 6 bases from J, leaving 11 bases between. Germline CDR1 and CDR2: MNHEY and SVGAGI. CDR3 length equals 14 residues. This CDR3 is CASSYSLAEPEAFF. DNA for the CDR3: TGTGCCAGCAGTTACTCCTTGGCGGAACCTGAAGCTTTCTTT.

The chain is built from TRBV4-3 and TRBJ1-5, with D perhaps TRBD1 (5 bases). V was cut by 1 base and J by 3 bases, with 10 bases left in between. The CDR3 contains 15 residues. Germline CDR1 reads LGHNA; CDR2 reads YSLEER. CDR3 DNA sequence: TGCGCCAGCAGCCAAGCAGGGTACCCCAATCAGCCCCAGCATTTT. It translates to CASSQAGYPNQPQHF.

The V call is TRBV7-9, the J call TRBJ2-3; TRBD2 matches 12 bases. The CDR3 covers 16 residues. The ends lost 5 bases at V and 2 bases at J; junction bases unmatched: 5. Germline V gene sequence: CDR1 SEHNR, CDR2 FQNEAQ (reference sequence). CDR3 residues: CASSLTSGRPTDTQYF. CDR3 nucleotides: TGTGCCAGCAGCCTAACTAGCGGGAGGCCCACAGATACGCAGTATTTT.

This chain joins TRBV18 and TRBJ2-1; TRBD2 agrees at 10 bases. V was pared by 6 bases and J by 7 bases, with 6 bases of the junction left unmatched. This CDR3 comprises 14 residues. Germline V lookup: CDR1 KGHSH, CDR2 LQKENI. The CDR3 protein is CASSLAGVTNEQFF. CDR3 DNA: TGTGCCAGCTCGCTAGCGGGAGTGACTAATGAGCAGTTCTTC.

The V call is TRBV6-4, the J call TRBJ1-2; 7 bases line up with TRBD1. This CDR3 comprises 16 residues. Unmatched junction bases numbered 10, after V lost 3 bases and J lost 3 bases. CDR1 is MRHNA and CDR2 is SNTAGT in the germline V gene. This chain's CDR3 is CASSEGGQADYYGYTF. CDR3 bases: TGTGCCAGCAGTGAAGGCGGACAGGCCGACTACTATGGCTACACCTTC.

The genes are TRBV11-3 and TRBJ1-5; possibly TRBD1 for D (5 bases). Germline V CDR1 and CDR2: SGHNT, YENEEA. Trimming took off 10 bases at V and 2 bases at J, with 9 bases between the two ends. The CDR3 is made up of 12 amino acids. CDR3 nucleotide sequence: TGTGCCATCAAACAGGGCAATCAGCCCCAGCATTTT. This sequence encodes CAIKQGNQPQHF.

This clone was observed a handful of times. Other nucleotide sequences from this sample produce the same CDR3. The chain links TRBV9 to TRBJ1-1; possibly TRBD1 for D (5 bases). Germline V gives CDR1 SGDLS, CDR2 YYNGEE. The V end lost 0 bases, the J end lost 0 bases, and 9 bases lay between the germline ends. CDR3 size: 15 residues. The CDR3 nucleotides are TGTGCCAGCAGCGTAGTTGGAGGGGTGAACACTGAAGCTTTCTTT. Translated: CASSVVGGVNTEAFF.

The chain uses TRBV5-5 and TRBJ2-2; D uncertain. V lost 0 bases and J 2 bases, leaving 5 bases between the germline ends. CDR1 and CDR2 from the germline V gene are SGHKS and YYEKEE (reference sequence). The CDR3 consists of 14 residues. The CDR3 coding sequence is TGTGCCAGCAGCTTGGTGACAAACACCGGGGAGCTGTTTTTT. The encoded protein is CASSLVTNTGELFF. The whole variable domain, filled in from reference TRBV5-5 and TRBJ2-2, reads DAGVTQSPTHLIKTRGQQVTLRCSPISGHKSVSWYQQVLGQGPQFIFQYYEKEERGRGNFPDRFSARQFPNYSSELNVNALLLGDSALYLCASSLVTNTGELFFGEGSRLTVL.

This clone came up a few times. The CDR3 DNA reads as TGTGCCAGCAGCTTAGCAGGGGGTGAGCAGTACTTC. Residues: CASSLAGGEQYF. The chain combines TRBV7-2 with TRBJ2-7, with a possible D match to TRBD1 (6 bases). V gave up 0 bases and J gave up 7 bases, with 7 bases separating them. This CDR3 region has 12 residues. Germline assignment: CDR1 SGHTA and CDR2 FQGNSA.

The rearrangement uses TRBV5-6 and TRBJ1-5; 9 bases are shared with TRBD1. The germline V gene has CDR1 SGHDT and CDR2 YYEEEE. The CDR3 runs 14 residues. The V gene end was trimmed by 1 base and the J gene end by 7 bases; junction bases not matched to a gene: 3. The CDR3 loop is CASSLTGGEQPQHF. CDR3 DNA: TGTGCCAGCAGCTTGACAGGGGGCGAACAGCCCCAGCATTTT.